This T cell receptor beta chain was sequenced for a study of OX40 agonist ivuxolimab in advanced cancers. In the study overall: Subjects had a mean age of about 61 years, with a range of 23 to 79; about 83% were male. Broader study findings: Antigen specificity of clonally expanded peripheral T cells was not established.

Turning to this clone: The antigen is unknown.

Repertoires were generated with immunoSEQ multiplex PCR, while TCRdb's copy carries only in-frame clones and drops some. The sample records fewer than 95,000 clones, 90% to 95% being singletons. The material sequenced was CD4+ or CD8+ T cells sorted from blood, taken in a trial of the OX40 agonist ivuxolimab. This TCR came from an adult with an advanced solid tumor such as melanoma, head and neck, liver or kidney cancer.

Here the CDR3 DNA reads TGTGCCACCATGTTGAACAAAGAGACCCAGTACTTC. Its translation: CATMLNKETQYF. This chain uses TRBV28 with TRBJ2-5; D not certain. Germline CDR1 and CDR2: MDHEN and SYDVKM. The V and J ends lost 10 bases and 3 bases respectively, with 12 bases between them. This CDR3 is 12 amino acids long.